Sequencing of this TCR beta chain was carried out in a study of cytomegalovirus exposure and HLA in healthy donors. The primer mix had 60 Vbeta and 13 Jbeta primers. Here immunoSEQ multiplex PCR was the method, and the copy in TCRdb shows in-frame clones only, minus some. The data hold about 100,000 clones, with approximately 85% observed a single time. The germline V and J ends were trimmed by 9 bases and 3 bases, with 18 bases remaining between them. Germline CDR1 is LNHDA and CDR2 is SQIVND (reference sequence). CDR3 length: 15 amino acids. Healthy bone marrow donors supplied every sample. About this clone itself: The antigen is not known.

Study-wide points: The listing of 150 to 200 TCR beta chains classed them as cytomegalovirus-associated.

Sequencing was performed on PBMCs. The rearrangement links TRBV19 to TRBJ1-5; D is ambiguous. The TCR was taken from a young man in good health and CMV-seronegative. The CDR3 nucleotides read TGTGCCAGCGGGATTAGGGTTGATCCCAATCAGCCCCAGCATTTT. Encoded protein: CASGIRVDPNQPQHF. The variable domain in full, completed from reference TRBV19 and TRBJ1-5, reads DGGITQSPKYLFRKEGQNVTLSCEQNLNHDAMYWYRQDPGQGLRLIYYSQIVNDFQKGDIAEGYSVSREKKESFPLTVTSAQKNPTAFYLCASGIRVDPNQPQHFGDGTRLSIL.